This TCR beta chain stems from a study of blood T cell repertoires in COVID-19. V lost 2 bases and J lost 4, with 11 bases in between. CDR3 length: 13 residues. Germline V CDR1 and CDR2: GTSNPN, SVGIG (reference sequence). Generated by immunoSEQ multiplex PCR, the TCRdb table keeps only in-frame clones and is missing some. The table records some 210,000 clones, approximately 78% of them present only once. The chain recombines TRBV30 with TRBJ1-1; no reliable D call. This TCR came from a woman aged 40 to 50 with acute or convalescent COVID-19. The sample consisted of peripheral blood. The CDR3 DNA sequence: TGTGCCTGGAGTTTCATAGCAACCACTGAAGCTTTCTTT. Its translation: CAWSFIATTEAFF.